The sequence of this T cell receptor (beta chain) was determined in a study of T cell repertoires in cytomegalovirus infection. This clonotype was counted ten times or more. The trim removed 1 base at V and 8 bases at J, leaving 6 bases unmatched. The CDR3 is 16 amino acids. Germline-derived CDR1 and CDR2 are SGHTA and FQGNSA. A single record per CDR3 protein comes from TCRdb applying MiXCR to the reads. The table lists approximately 170,000 distinct CDR3 sequences, roughly 18% of them singletons. The sample consisted of CD8+ T cells from PBMCs. The gene calls are TRBV7-2 and TRBJ1-5; 12 bases line up with TRBD1. The receptor was isolated from a human donor in good health (CMV status not recorded). Some clones in this sample may be carry-over from other donors' samples. The CDR3, as DNA: TGTGCCAGCAGCTTAGTTAGGGACAGGGGGCCGGAGCCCCAGCATTTT. Translated: CASSLVRDRGPEPQHF.